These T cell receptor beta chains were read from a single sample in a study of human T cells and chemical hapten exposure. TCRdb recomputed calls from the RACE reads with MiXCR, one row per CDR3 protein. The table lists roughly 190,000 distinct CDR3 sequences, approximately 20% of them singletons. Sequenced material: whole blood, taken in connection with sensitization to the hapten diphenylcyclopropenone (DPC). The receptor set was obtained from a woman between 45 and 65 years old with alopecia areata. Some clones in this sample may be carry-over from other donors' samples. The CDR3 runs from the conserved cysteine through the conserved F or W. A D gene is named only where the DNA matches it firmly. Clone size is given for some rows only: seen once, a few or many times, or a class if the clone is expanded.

cdr3_aa: CASSWGQGSYGYTF; cdr3_nt: TGTGCCAGCAGCTGGGGACAGGGAAGCTATGGCTACACCTTC; j_call: TRBJ1-2; v_call: TRBV7-2; d_call: TRBD1; clone_size: few
cdr3_aa: CASSYLNRGEKLFF; cdr3_nt: TGTGCCAGCAGTTATCTGAATCGGGGCGAAAAACTGTTTTTT; j_call: TRBJ1-4; v_call: TRBV6-6; d_call: .; clone_size: .
cdr3_aa: CASSVAPGASYNEQFF; cdr3_nt: TGTGCCAGCAGCGTAGCTCCCGGGGCCTCCTACAATGAGCAGTTCTTC; j_call: TRBJ2-1; v_call: TRBV9; d_call: .; clone_size: .
cdr3_aa: CAISDDSNTGELFF; cdr3_nt: TGTGCCATCAGTGATGATTCGAACACCGGGGAGCTGTTTTTT; j_call: TRBJ2-2; v_call: TRBV10-3; d_call: .; clone_size: few
cdr3_aa: CASSFGGTQHEKLFF; cdr3_nt: TGCGCCAGCAGTTTCGGCGGGACCCAACATGAAAAACTGTTTTTT; j_call: TRBJ1-4; v_call: TRBV5-1; d_call: .; clone_size: few
cdr3_aa: CSAELSGRVHEQYF; cdr3_nt: TGCAGTGCTGAACTTAGCGGGAGGGTCCACGAGCAGTACTTC; j_call: TRBJ2-7; v_call: TRBV20-1; d_call: TRBD2; clone_size: few
cdr3_aa: CSVDKGSGRETQYF; cdr3_nt: TGCAGCGTCGACAAGGGGTCGGGTCGGGAGACCCAGTACTTC; j_call: TRBJ2-5; v_call: TRBV29-1; d_call: .; clone_size: .
cdr3_aa: CSVEPQTSGGNEQFF; cdr3_nt: TGCAGCGTTGAGCCCCAGACTAGCGGAGGCAATGAGCAGTTCTTC; j_call: TRBJ2-1; v_call: TRBV29-1; d_call: TRBD2; clone_size: .
cdr3_aa: CSVVARASYNEQFF; cdr3_nt: TGCAGCGTCGTTGCCAGGGCGTCCTACAATGAGCAGTTCTTC; j_call: TRBJ2-1; v_call: TRBV29-1; d_call: .; clone_size: few
cdr3_aa: CAIRTGTSGDEQFF; cdr3_nt: TGTGCCATCAGAACCGGGACTAGCGGAGATGAGCAGTTCTTC; j_call: TRBJ2-1; v_call: TRBV10-3; d_call: TRBD2; clone_size: few
cdr3_aa: CASSLRGQQETQYF; cdr3_nt: TGTGCCAGCAGCTTAAGGGGACAACAAGAGACCCAGTACTTC; j_call: TRBJ2-5; v_call: TRBV7-2; d_call: .; clone_size: .
cdr3_aa: CASSDPGLAEETQYF; cdr3_nt: TGTGCCAGCAGTGACCCCGGGCTAGCAGAAGAGACCCAGTACTTC; j_call: TRBJ2-5; v_call: TRBV6-1; d_call: .; clone_size: many
cdr3_aa: CATGTVGAVAFF; cdr3_nt: TGTGCCACCGGGACAGTCGGGGCGGTAGCTTTCTTT; j_call: TRBJ1-1; v_call: TRBV3-1; d_call: TRBD1; clone_size: once
cdr3_aa: CASSLGGVAGELFF; cdr3_nt: TGCGCCAGCAGCTTGGGAGGAGTCGCCGGGGAGCTGTTTTTT; j_call: TRBJ2-2; v_call: TRBV5-1; d_call: .; clone_size: .
cdr3_aa: CASSPYLKPPTEAFF; cdr3_nt: TGTGCCAGCAGCCCCTATCTGAAGCCTCCAACTGAAGCTTTCTTT; j_call: TRBJ1-1; v_call: TRBV5-5; d_call: .; clone_size: .
cdr3_aa: CSASLGTGAGNEQFF; cdr3_nt: TGCAGTGCTAGCCTTGGGACAGGGGCGGGAAATGAGCAGTTCTTC; j_call: TRBJ2-1; v_call: TRBV20-1; d_call: TRBD1; clone_size: .
cdr3_aa: CSASGPAGGSYEQYF; cdr3_nt: TGCAGTGCTAGCGGTCCCGCGGGGGGCTCCTACGAGCAGTACTTC; j_call: TRBJ2-7; v_call: TRBV20-1; d_call: TRBD2; clone_size: few
cdr3_aa: CASSHAGEGAYEQYF; cdr3_nt: TGTGCCAGCAGCCATGCAGGGGAGGGGGCCTACGAGCAGTACTTC; j_call: TRBJ2-7; v_call: TRBV11-2; d_call: .; clone_size: .
cdr3_aa: CASSGTGTLTEAFF; cdr3_nt: TGTGCCAGCAGCGGAACCGGGACACTGACTGAAGCTTTCTTT; j_call: TRBJ1-1; v_call: TRBV5-6; d_call: .; clone_size: once
cdr3_aa: CASSSAFSGRGQETQYF; cdr3_nt: TGCGCCAGCAGCTCAGCCTTTAGCGGGAGGGGTCAAGAGACCCAGTACTTC; j_call: TRBJ2-5; v_call: TRBV5-1; d_call: TRBD2; clone_size: .
cdr3_aa: CSAGQGAEAFF; cdr3_nt: TGCAGCGCTGGACAGGGGGCTGAAGCTTTCTTT; j_call: TRBJ1-1; v_call: TRBV29-1; d_call: TRBD1; clone_size: few
cdr3_aa: CASSVGPEQETQYF; cdr3_nt: TGTGCCAGCAGCGTAGGTCCCGAACAAGAGACCCAGTACTTC; j_call: TRBJ2-5; v_call: TRBV9; d_call: .; clone_size: few
cdr3_aa: CASSPGTSGVQETQYF; cdr3_nt: TGCGCCAGCAGCCCCGGGACTAGCGGGGTCCAAGAGACCCAGTACTTC; j_call: TRBJ2-5; v_call: TRBV5-1; d_call: TRBD2; clone_size: .
cdr3_aa: CASGTGTHEQYF; cdr3_nt: TGTGCCAGCGGGACAGGGACCCACGAGCAGTACTTC; j_call: TRBJ2-7; v_call: TRBV12-3/TRBV12-4; d_call: TRBD1; clone_size: few
cdr3_aa: CSAGGEGDEKLFF; cdr3_nt: TGCAGTGCTGGGGGGGAAGGGGATGAAAAACTGTTTTTT; j_call: TRBJ1-4; v_call: TRBV20-1; d_call: .; clone_size: many
cdr3_aa: CASSLSGRTSTDTQYF; cdr3_nt: TGTGCCAGCAGCCTTAGCGGGAGGACTAGCACAGATACGCAGTATTTT; j_call: TRBJ2-3; v_call: TRBV5-6; d_call: TRBD2; clone_size: few
cdr3_aa: CASSFKQGDDGYTF; cdr3_nt: TGTGCCAGCAGCTTCAAACAGGGAGATGATGGCTACACCTTC; j_call: TRBJ1-2; v_call: TRBV7-9; d_call: .; clone_size: .
cdr3_aa: CASKADYNQPQHF; cdr3_nt: TGTGCCAGCAAGGCTGATTACAATCAGCCCCAGCATTTT; j_call: TRBJ1-5; v_call: TRBV2; d_call: .; clone_size: few
cdr3_aa: CATSDLPGDPGGYTF; cdr3_nt: TGTGCCACCAGTGATTTGCCGGGGGACCCCGGGGGCTACACCTTC; j_call: TRBJ1-2; v_call: TRBV24-1; d_call: .; clone_size: few
cdr3_aa: CASSLLDRVSNQPQHF; cdr3_nt: TGTGCCAGCAGCTTGTTGGACAGGGTTAGCAATCAGCCCCAGCATTTT; j_call: TRBJ1-5; v_call: TRBV5-6; d_call: TRBD1; clone_size: .
cdr3_aa: CASSSPPDTQYF; cdr3_nt: TGTGCCAGCAGTTCCCCCCCGGATACGCAGTATTTT; j_call: TRBJ2-3; v_call: TRBV27; d_call: .; clone_size: many
cdr3_aa: CASSVGSRSSRDEQYF; cdr3_nt: TGTGCCAGCAGCGTAGGCTCCCGTAGCTCACGGGACGAGCAGTACTTC; j_call: TRBJ2-7; v_call: TRBV9; d_call: .; clone_size: few
cdr3_aa: CASSQRRTGAGGEQFF; cdr3_nt: TGTGCCAGCAGCCAACGAAGGACAGGCGCAGGGGGTGAGCAGTTCTTC; j_call: TRBJ2-1; v_call: TRBV7-8; d_call: TRBD1; clone_size: .
cdr3_aa: CASSYSGRGREKLFF; cdr3_nt: TGTGCCAGCAGTTACTCCGGCCGTGGTCGGGAAAAACTGTTTTTT; j_call: TRBJ1-4; v_call: TRBV6-5; d_call: .; clone_size: few
cdr3_aa: CASSQAQGYGYTF; cdr3_nt: TGTGCCAGCAGCCAAGCGCAGGGATATGGCTACACCTTC; j_call: TRBJ1-2; v_call: TRBV14; d_call: .; clone_size: few
cdr3_aa: CASSLVSGAEGSYGYTF; cdr3_nt: TGTGCCAGCAGCTTAGTGTCGGGCGCTGAAGGATCTTACGGCTACACCTTC; j_call: TRBJ1-2; v_call: TRBV7-2; d_call: .; clone_size: .
cdr3_aa: CSVATSAGYEQYF; cdr3_nt: TGCAGCGTTGCGACTAGCGCGGGCTACGAGCAGTACTTC; j_call: TRBJ2-7; v_call: TRBV29-1; d_call: TRBD2; clone_size: .
cdr3_aa: CASSLSGTGAGQETQYF; cdr3_nt: TGCGCCAGCAGCTTGTCCGGGACAGGCGCGGGACAAGAGACCCAGTACTTC; j_call: TRBJ2-5; v_call: TRBV5-1; d_call: TRBD1; clone_size: .
cdr3_aa: CSARDPGGKVNEQFF; cdr3_nt: TGCAGTGCTAGAGATCCCGGAGGAAAGGTCAATGAGCAGTTCTTC; j_call: TRBJ2-1; v_call: TRBV20-1; d_call: .; clone_size: many
cdr3_aa: CSARVIYEQYF; cdr3_nt: TGCAGTGCTAGAGTTATCTACGAGCAGTACTTC; j_call: TRBJ2-7; v_call: TRBV20-1; d_call: .; clone_size: few
cdr3_aa: CATKGTGGGRQPQHF; cdr3_nt: TGTGCCACCAAAGGGACAGGGGGCGGACGTCAGCCCCAGCATTTT; j_call: TRBJ1-5; v_call: TRBV28; d_call: TRBD1; clone_size: .
cdr3_aa: CASSLRTTSYEQYF; cdr3_nt: TGCGCCAGCAGCTTGAGGACAACCTCCTACGAGCAGTACTTC; j_call: TRBJ2-7; v_call: TRBV5-1; d_call: .; clone_size: few